Listed below are T cell receptor beta chains from one sample, sequenced in a study of blood T cells in healthy people across ages. TCRdb itself ran the 5' RACE reads through MiXCR, one entry per CDR3 protein. The sample lists over a million distinct CDR3 sequences; 20% to 25% were seen once. The same specimen was also included in a second study, on T cells of mothers and their children.

Source material: blood. The receptors were sampled from a girl aged 2 to 9 in good health. Both conserved end residues are part of each CDR3. D genes are given only for firm matches. Size tells how often a clone was seen (once, few, many) or the class of an expanded clone, and some rows leave it out.

V: TRBV2; J: TRBJ2-3; D: TRBD1; size: .; CDR3: CASRDRAYTDTQYF; DNA: TGTGCCAGCAGGGACAGGGCCTACACAGATACGCAGTATTTT
V: TRBV5-1; J: TRBJ1-4; D: .; size: .; CDR3: CASSSGGPGRELFF; DNA: TGCGCCAGCAGCTCCGGGGGGCCGGGGAGGGAACTGTTTTTT
V: TRBV5-1; J: TRBJ2-5; D: TRBD2; size: few; CDR3: CASSFGASGQETQYF; DNA: TGCGCCAGCAGCTTTGGGGCTAGCGGCCAAGAGACCCAGTACTTC
V: TRBV29-1; J: TRBJ2-3; D: .; size: few; CDR3: CSVPGPEGDTQYF; DNA: TGCAGCGTTCCCGGACCGGAGGGCGATACGCAGTATTTT
V: TRBV9; J: TRBJ2-5; D: .; size: few; CDR3: CASSRLNQETQYF; DNA: TGTGCCAGCAGCAGGCTGAATCAAGAGACCCAGTACTTC
V: TRBV9; J: TRBJ1-4; D: .; size: few; CDR3: CASSVGSATNEKLFF; DNA: TGTGCCAGCAGCGTCGGGTCTGCAACTAATGAAAAACTGTTTTTT
V: TRBV6-2/TRBV6-3; J: TRBJ2-1; D: .; size: .; CDR3: CASRRGRIDNEQFF; DNA: TGTGCCAGCAGAAGGGGACGGATCGACAATGAGCAGTTCTTC
V: TRBV20-1; J: TRBJ2-1; D: .; size: .; CDR3: CSASHADRFTYNEQFF; DNA: TGCAGTGCTAGCCACGCGGACAGATTTACCTACAATGAGCAGTTCTTC
V: TRBV2; J: TRBJ2-1; D: .; size: .; CDR3: CASSLELGGSSQFF; DNA: TGTGCCAGCAGTTTGGAACTAGGAGGGTCCAGTCAGTTCTTC
V: TRBV28; J: TRBJ2-6; D: .; size: .; CDR3: CASSSPGPANVLTF; DNA: TGTGCCAGCAGTTCACCTGGCCCAGCCAACGTCCTGACTTTC
V: TRBV19; J: TRBJ1-2; D: .; size: once; CDR3: CASSISEGLNGYTF; DNA: TGTGCCAGTAGTATATCCGAGGGACTCAATGGCTACACCTTC
V: TRBV7-2; J: TRBJ2-2; D: .; size: .; CDR3: CASSQPLDTGELFF; DNA: TGTGCCAGCAGCCAACCACTGGACACCGGGGAGCTGTTTTTT
V: TRBV5-1; J: TRBJ2-1; D: .; size: .; CDR3: CASSIGLSEQFF; DNA: TGCGCCAGCAGCATCGGACTATCCGAGCAGTTCTTC
V: TRBV12-3/TRBV12-4; J: TRBJ2-5; D: .; size: .; CDR3: CASSQGAGGTQYF; DNA: TGTGCCAGCAGCCAGGGGGCGGGGGGGACCCAGTACTTC
V: TRBV7-9; J: TRBJ2-1; D: TRBD1; size: few; CDR3: CASSLGTGRNNEQFF; DNA: TGTGCCAGCAGCTTGGGGACAGGGCGGAATAATGAGCAGTTCTTC
V: TRBV18; J: TRBJ2-7; D: .; size: .; CDR3: CASSPQEGATYEQYF; DNA: TGTGCCAGCTCACCACAGGAGGGCGCTACCTACGAGCAGTACTTC
V: TRBV7-3; J: TRBJ2-1; D: TRBD2; size: .; CDR3: CASSSWTSGRNEQFF; DNA: TGTGCCAGCAGCTCCTGGACTAGCGGGAGGAATGAGCAGTTCTTC
V: TRBV6-1; J: TRBJ2-7; D: TRBD2; size: .; CDR3: CASRSGGESYEQYF; DNA: TGCGCCAGCAGGAGCGGGGGGGAATCCTACGAGCAGTACTTC
V: TRBV24-1; J: TRBJ2-1; D: TRBD2; size: .; CDR3: CATSDLKSGGPDEQFF; DNA: TGTGCCACCAGTGATTTGAAGAGCGGGGGGCCTGACGAGCAGTTCTTC
V: TRBV9; J: TRBJ2-1; D: .; size: few; CDR3: CASSPLDRDSGNEQFF; DNA: TGTGCCAGCAGCCCACTAGACAGGGACTCGGGCAATGAGCAGTTCTTC
V: TRBV10-3; J: TRBJ1-2; D: .; size: .; CDR3: CAISETRAGDKGGYTF; DNA: TGTGCCATCAGTGAGACCCGAGCAGGGGATAAGGGGGGCTACACCTTC
V: TRBV6-5; J: TRBJ2-3; D: .; size: .; CDR3: CASSYFAPTDTQYF; DNA: TGTGCCAGCAGTTACTTCGCACCCACAGATACGCAGTATTTT
V: TRBV6-5; J: TRBJ1-4; D: .; size: few; CDR3: CASSYVTGRGEKEKLFF; DNA: TGTGCCAGCAGCTACGTTACGGGGCGGGGAGAGAAAGAAAAACTGTTTTTT
V: TRBV4-1; J: TRBJ2-5; D: .; size: .; CDR3: CASSQVPLPPQETQYF; DNA: TGCGCCAGCAGCCAAGTCCCGCTACCGCCTCAAGAGACCCAGTACTTC
V: TRBV7-2; J: TRBJ2-1; D: TRBD2; size: few; CDR3: CASTPAGNSYNEQFF; DNA: TGTGCCAGCACCCCAGCGGGAAACTCCTACAATGAGCAGTTCTTC
V: TRBV6-1; J: TRBJ1-5; D: .; size: .; CDR3: CASSGSGTPNQPQHF; DNA: TGTGCCAGCAGTGGATCCGGGACGCCAAATCAGCCCCAGCATTTT
V: TRBV20-1; J: TRBJ2-3; D: TRBD2; size: few; CDR3: CSVMELAGDGDTQYF; DNA: TGCAGTGTCATGGAGCTAGCGGGAGACGGAGATACGCAGTATTTT
V: TRBV20-1; J: TRBJ2-5; D: TRBD1; size: few; CDR3: CSASYTGGSIYEQCF; DNA: TGCAGTGCTAGTTATACAGGGGGCTCTATCTACGAGCAGTGCTTC
V: TRBV9; J: TRBJ2-3; D: .; size: few; CDR3: CASSVGASFTSDTQYF; DNA: TGTGCCAGCAGCGTAGGGGCTAGCTTCACATCGGATACGCAGTATTTT
V: TRBV5-1; J: TRBJ2-3; D: .; size: few; CDR3: CASSLGLDKDTQYF; DNA: TGCGCCAGCAGCTTGGGGCTAGACAAAGATACGCAGTATTTT
V: TRBV5-1; J: TRBJ2-3; D: TRBD2; size: .; CDR3: CASSEREGLVTDTQYF; DNA: TGCGCCAGCAGCGAAAGAGAGGGACTAGTCACAGATACGCAGTATTTT
V: TRBV10-3; J: TRBJ2-1; D: .; size: .; CDR3: CAIGSGEQFF; DNA: TGTGCCATCGGGTCTGGCGAGCAGTTCTTC
V: TRBV12-3/TRBV12-4; J: TRBJ2-2; D: TRBD2; size: few; CDR3: CASRDTSANTGELFF; DNA: TGTGCCAGCAGAGATACTAGCGCAAACACCGGGGAGCTGTTTTTT
V: TRBV5-1; J: TRBJ1-2; D: .; size: few; CDR3: CASSYIGGQEYGYTF; DNA: TGCGCCAGCAGCTATATTGGGGGTCAAGAGTATGGCTACACCTTC
V: TRBV27; J: TRBJ1-1; D: .; size: .; CDR3: CASSGRGDVTEAFF; DNA: TGTGCCAGCAGTGGAAGGGGCGATGTCACTGAAGCTTTCTTT
V: TRBV12-3/TRBV12-4; J: TRBJ1-5; D: .; size: .; CDR3: CASRDTEYQPQHF; DNA: TGTGCCAGCAGGGACACAGAGTATCAGCCCCAGCATTTT
V: TRBV11-2; J: TRBJ2-5; D: .; size: few; CDR3: CASSGQVGGGLKTQYF; DNA: TGTGCCAGCAGCGGCCAGGTCGGGGGCGGGTTGAAGACCCAGTACTTC
V: TRBV4-3; J: TRBJ2-3; D: TRBD1; size: .; CDR3: CASSQSGTGGKDTQYF; DNA: TGCGCCAGCAGCCAAAGCGGGACAGGGGGCAAAGATACGCAGTATTTT
V: TRBV15; J: TRBJ1-2; D: .; size: few; CDR3: CATSRADLRYGYTF; DNA: TGTGCCACCAGCAGAGCCGATCTCCGTTATGGCTACACCTTC
V: TRBV4-3; J: TRBJ2-5; D: TRBD2; size: .; CDR3: CASSQDLQPGLALGPETQYF; DNA: TGCGCCAGCAGCCAAGATCTTCAACCGGGACTAGCTTTGGGACCAGAGACCCAGTACTTC
V: TRBV9; J: TRBJ2-3; D: .; size: .; CDR3: CASSVDVLDTQYF; DNA: TGTGCCAGCAGCGTAGACGTTTTAGATACGCAGTATTTT
V: TRBV7-9; J: TRBJ1-2; D: TRBD1; size: .; CDR3: CASMDREGYTF; DNA: TGTGCCAGCATGGACAGGGAAGGCTACACCTTC
V: TRBV6-2/TRBV6-3; J: TRBJ1-1; D: TRBD1; size: .; CDR3: CASRTSTGGRFTEAFF; DNA: TGTGCCAGCAGAACCTCGACAGGGGGAAGATTCACTGAAGCTTTCTTT
V: TRBV9; J: TRBJ2-7; D: .; size: .; CDR3: CASSVSPGALSYVQYF; DNA: TGTGCCAGCAGCGTATCCCCGGGGGCTTTGTCCTACGTGCAGTACTTC
V: TRBV11-2; J: TRBJ2-5; D: .; size: few; CDR3: CASSKWDWETQYF; DNA: TGTGCCAGCTCAAAATGGGATTGGGAGACCCAGTACTTC
V: TRBV9; J: TRBJ2-7; D: .; size: .; CDR3: CASSPPDRQVQYF; DNA: TGTGCCAGCAGCCCCCCCGACCGGCAGGTGCAGTACTTC
V: TRBV28; J: TRBJ1-2; D: .; size: .; CDR3: CASSLSPQKAGYTF; DNA: TGTGCCAGCAGTTTAAGCCCCCAAAAGGCCGGCTACACCTTC
V: TRBV11-2; J: TRBJ2-1; D: .; size: .; CDR3: CASRDTDTYNEQFF; DNA: TGTGCCAGCAGAGACACGGACACCTACAATGAGCAGTTCTTC
V: TRBV2; J: TRBJ2-5; D: TRBD1; size: few; CDR3: CVVEDRVIQETQYF; DNA: TGTGTTGTGGAGGACAGGGTTATCCAAGAGACCCAGTACTTC
V: TRBV5-1; J: TRBJ2-5; D: TRBD2; size: .; CDR3: CASSFKGLAEPKTQETQYF; DNA: TGCGCCAGCAGCTTCAAGGGACTAGCGGAACCCAAAACACAAGAGACCCAGTACTTC
V: TRBV5-1; J: TRBJ1-1; D: .; size: few; CDR3: CASSSSFVPEQNTEAFF; DNA: TGCGCCAGCAGCTCCTCCTTCGTGCCTGAACAGAACACTGAAGCTTTCTTT
V: TRBV7-9; J: TRBJ1-1; D: .; size: few; CDR3: CASSLNPGKSTEAFF; DNA: TGTGCCAGCAGCTTAAACCCAGGGAAATCCACTGAAGCTTTCTTT
V: TRBV20-1; J: TRBJ2-2; D: TRBD2; size: .; CDR3: CSAPGSREAGELFF; DNA: TGCAGTGCCCCCGGGAGCCGGGAGGCCGGGGAGCTGTTTTTT
V: TRBV20-1; J: TRBJ1-1; D: TRBD1; size: .; CDR3: CSARDLGQANTEAFF; DNA: TGCAGTGCTAGAGATTTAGGACAGGCCAACACTGAAGCTTTCTTT